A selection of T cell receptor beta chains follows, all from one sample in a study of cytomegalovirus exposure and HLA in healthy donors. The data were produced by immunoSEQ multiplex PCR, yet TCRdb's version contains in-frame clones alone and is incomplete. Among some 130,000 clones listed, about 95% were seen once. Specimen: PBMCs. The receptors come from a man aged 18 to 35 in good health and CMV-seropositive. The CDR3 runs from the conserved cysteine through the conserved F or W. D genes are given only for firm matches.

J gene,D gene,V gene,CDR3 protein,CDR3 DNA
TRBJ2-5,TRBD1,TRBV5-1,CASSLLTGARETQYF,TGCGCCAGCAGCTTACTAACAGGGGCAAGGGAGACCCAGTACTTC
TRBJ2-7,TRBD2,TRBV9,CASSASSGSYEQYF,TGTGCCAGCAGCGCCTCTAGCGGGAGCTACGAGCAGTACTTC
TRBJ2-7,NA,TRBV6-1,CASSGEWGGRFEQYF,TGTGCCAGCAGTGGGGAATGGGGGGGGCGCTTCGAGCAGTACTTC
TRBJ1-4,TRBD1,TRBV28,CASSLSGQGLATNEKLFF,TGTGCCAGCAGTTTGTCTGGACAGGGACTCGCAACTAATGAAAAACTGTTTTTT
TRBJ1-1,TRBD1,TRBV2,CASSLRQGRFGEAFF,TGTGCCAGCAGCCTCAGACAGGGGCGTTTCGGTGAAGCTTTCTTT
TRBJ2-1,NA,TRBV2,CASRAPPSRSPNEQFF,TGTGCCAGCAGGGCCCCACCTAGCAGATCTCCCAATGAGCAGTTCTTC
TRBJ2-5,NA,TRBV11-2,CASSPGVRKQETQYF,TGTGCCAGCAGCCCAGGGGTGAGAAAACAAGAGACCCAGTACTTC
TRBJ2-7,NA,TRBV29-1,CSVPDEEGYEQYF,TGCAGCGTCCCGGACGAGGAGGGCTACGAGCAGTACTTC
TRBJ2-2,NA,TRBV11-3,CASSLIRGSTGELFF,TGTGCCAGCAGCTTAATCCGCGGGTCCACCGGGGAGCTGTTTTTT
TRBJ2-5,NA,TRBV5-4,CASRMGLQTGTQYF,TGTGCCAGCAGAATGGGACTCCAGACCGGGACCCAGTACTTC
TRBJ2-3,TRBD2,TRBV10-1,CASSAGLAPLADTQYF,TGCGCCAGCAGTGCTGGACTAGCGCCTCTCGCAGATACGCAGTATTTT
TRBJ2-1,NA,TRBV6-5,CASSTGTSLHNEQFF,TGTGCCAGCAGCACCGGTACTAGTCTACACAATGAGCAGTTCTTC
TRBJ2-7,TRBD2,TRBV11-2,CASSIAGGPTYEQYF,TGTGCCAGCAGCATTGCGGGAGGCCCTACCTACGAGCAGTACTTC
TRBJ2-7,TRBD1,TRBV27,CASSLGTGRYEQYF,TGTGCCAGCAGTTTAGGGACAGGACGATACGAGCAGTACTTC
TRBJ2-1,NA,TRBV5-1,CASSFAGSSYNEQFF,TGCGCCAGCAGCTTCGCGGGGAGCTCCTACAATGAGCAGTTCTTC
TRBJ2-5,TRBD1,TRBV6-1,CASSETHRGGGETQYF,TGTGCCAGCAGTGAAACACACAGGGGCGGCGGAGAGACCCAGTACTTC
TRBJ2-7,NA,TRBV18,CASSPLSRTRTGYEQYF,TGTGCCAGCTCACCTCTCTCACGCACCAGAACAGGGTATGAGCAGTACTTC
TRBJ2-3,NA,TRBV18,CASSPPDFTDTQYF,TGTGCCAGCTCACCACCGGACTTTACAGATACGCAGTATTTT
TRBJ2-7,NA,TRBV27,CASSLQGSYEQYF,TGTGCCAGCAGCCTACAGGGATCCTACGAGCAGTACTTC
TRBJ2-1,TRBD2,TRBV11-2,CASTPRTSGRDEQFF,TGTGCCAGCACCCCGAGGACTAGCGGGAGGGACGAGCAGTTCTTC
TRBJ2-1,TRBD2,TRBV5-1,CASSLGGTTNNEQFF,TGCGCCAGCAGCCTGGGAGGGACTACCAACAATGAGCAGTTCTTC
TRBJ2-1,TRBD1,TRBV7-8,CASSPRQGPYNEQFF,TGTGCCAGCAGCCCCCGACAGGGACCCTACAATGAGCAGTTCTTC
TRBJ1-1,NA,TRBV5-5,CASNTDLRNTEAFF,TGTGCCAGCAACACTGACTTGAGGAACACTGAAGCTTTCTTT
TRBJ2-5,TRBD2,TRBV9,CASSVEEGLAGGETQYF,TGTGCCAGCAGCGTAGAGGAGGGACTAGCGGGAGGTGAGACCCAGTACTTC
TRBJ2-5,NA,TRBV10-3,CAISETITGGGRETQYF,TGTGCCATCAGTGAGACGATAACGGGCGGAGGTAGGGAGACCCAGTACTTC
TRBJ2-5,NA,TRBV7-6,CASSLGFGETQYF,TGTGCCAGCAGCCTAGGCTTCGGGGAGACCCAGTACTTC
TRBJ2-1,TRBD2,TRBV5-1,CASSYLAGGGGNEQFF,TGCGCCAGCAGCTACCTAGCGGGAGGAGGAGGGAATGAGCAGTTCTTC
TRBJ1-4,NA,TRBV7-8,CASSVRDSTNEKLFF,TGTGCCAGCAGCGTTCGGGACTCAACTAATGAAAAACTGTTTTTT
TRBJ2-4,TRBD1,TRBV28,CASRGGQGLDYF,TGTGCCAGCAGGGGCGGACAGGGGCTTGACTACTTC